A selection of T cell receptor beta chains follows, all from one sample in a study of identical twins. TCRdb re-called the 5' RACE reads with MiXCR, one entry per CDR3 protein. Of about 570,000 distinct CDR3 sequences listed, approximately 9.6% are singletons. The data also belong to a second study, concerning yellow fever vaccine responses in identical twins.

The sequencing sample was made of PBMCs. These TCRs come from a woman aged 18-29 years in good health. CDR3s include the opening cysteine and the closing phenylalanine or tryptophan. D genes are given only for firm matches. Size tells how often a clone was seen (once, few, many) or the class of an expanded clone, and some rows leave it out.

v_gene,j_gene,abundance,d_gene,CDR3nt,CDR3aa
TRBV4-3,TRBJ2-1,.,TRBD2,TGCGCCAGCAGCCAAGAACTTTTTGAGCGGGAGGTAGGAAATGAGCAGTTCTTC,CASSQELFEREVGNEQFF
TRBV6-2/TRBV6-3,TRBJ2-3,.,TRBD2,TGTGCCAGCAGTTACTCGGATGTTTGGTCACTAGCGGGAGTTGAAGATACGCAGTATTTT,CASSYSDVWSLAGVEDTQYF
TRBV2,TRBJ2-1,few,TRBD2,TGTGCCAGCAGTCGACTAGCGGGGAACTACAATGAGCAGTTCTTC,CASSRLAGNYNEQFF
TRBV11-2,TRBJ2-1,.,.,TGTGCCAGAAGCACTAGGAACTATGAGCAGTTCTTC,CARSTRNYEQFF
TRBV6-2/TRBV6-3,TRBJ1-5,.,.,TGTGCCAGCAGTTACCCTCAGCCCCAGCATTTT,CASSYPQPQHF
TRBV4-3,TRBJ2-1,many,.,TGCGCCAGCAGCCAACAGAGATACAATGAGCAGTTCTTC,CASSQQRYNEQFF
TRBV29-1,TRBJ2-2,many,.,TGCAGCGCTCGGAGAGGCACGAACACCGGGGAGCTGTTTTTT,CSARRGTNTGELFF
TRBV7-6,TRBJ2-5,many,TRBD2,TGTGCCAGCAGCTTAAGGCTAGCGGAAGAGACCCAGTACTTC,CASSLRLAEETQYF
TRBV20-1,TRBJ1-2,many,.,TGCAGTGCTCGTGTTCTGTCCTATGGCTACACCTTC,CSARVLSYGYTF
TRBV27,TRBJ2-2,few,TRBD2,TGTGCCAGCAGGCAGTCCCAGCGGGAGGGCGGCACCGGGGAGCTGTTTTTT,CASRQSQREGGTGELFF
TRBV25-1,TRBJ2-3,many,.,TGTGCCAGCAGTGAATTAGATACGCAGTATTTT,CASSELDTQYF
TRBV13,TRBJ2-2,.,.,TGTGCCAGCAGCTTAAGATCACGAAGGGCGGAGCTGTTTTTT,CASSLRSRRAELFF
TRBV6-5,TRBJ2-7,.,.,TGTGCCAGCAGTTACTCGGGAAGGCCCTCCCCTTTCTACGAGCAGTACTTC,CASSYSGRPSPFYEQYF
TRBV4-2,TRBJ2-1,once,.,TGTGTCAGCAGCCAATATCGGCGGGGAGACAATGAGCAGTTCTTC,CVSSQYRRGDNEQFF
TRBV25-1,TRBJ1-2,few,.,TGTGCCAGCAGTGTATCAGGGTGGGGCTACACCTTC,CASSVSGWGYTF
TRBV7-9,TRBJ2-5,many,.,TGTGCCAGCAGAGACATGAGAGAGACCCAGTACTTC,CASRDMRETQYF